The sequence of this T cell receptor (beta chain) was determined in a study of vaccination effects on CD4 cells after COVID-19. The protocol was immunoSEQ multiplex PCR, while the TCRdb copy is restricted to in-frame clones and leaves out a portion. The table has tens of thousands of clones, less than 85% seen once. Having been cultured for about ten days, the cells underwent CD4+ T cell isolation. The vaccine given was either BNT162b2 or mRNA-1273, in two doses. Vaccine recipients lacked prior SARS-CoV-2 infection and had negative nucleocapsid antibodies. A word on this clone: The antigen is unknown.

Trimming removed 1 base at V and 2 bases at J, with 8 bases between. From germline, CDR1 is SGHTA and CDR2 FQGTGA. CDR3 length equals 14 residues. The genes are TRBV7-3 and TRBJ1-1; D not certain. The sequencing here drew on CD4+ T cells from PBMCs cultured without peptide, taken after COVID-19 vaccination. The sequence derives from a human donor who received a COVID-19 vaccine. CDR3 sequence reads: CASSLSPGNTEAFF. CDR3 sequence (DNA): TGTGCCAGCAGCTTAAGTCCAGGCAACACTGAAGCTTTCTTT. The variable domain in full, with the rest retrieved from reference TRBV7-3 and TRBJ1-1, is GAGVSQTPSNKVTEKGKYVELRCDPISGHTALYWYRQSLGQGPEFLIYFQGTGAADDSGLPNDRFFAVRPEGSVSTLKIQRTERGDSAVYLCASSLSPGNTEAFFGQGTRLTVV.